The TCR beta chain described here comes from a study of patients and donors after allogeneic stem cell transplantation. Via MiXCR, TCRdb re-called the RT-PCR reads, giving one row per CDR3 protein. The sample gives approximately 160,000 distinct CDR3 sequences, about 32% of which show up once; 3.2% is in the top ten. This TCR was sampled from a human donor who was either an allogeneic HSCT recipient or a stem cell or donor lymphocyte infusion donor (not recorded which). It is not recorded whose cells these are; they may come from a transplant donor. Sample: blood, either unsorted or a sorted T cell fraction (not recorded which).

CDR3 DNA sequence: TGTGCCAGCAGGGGGACTCTTTCTACTTATGGCTACACCTTC. This gives the protein CASRGTLSTYGYTF. The V and J genes are TRBV2 and TRBJ1-2, with D possibly matching TRBD1 (5 bases). Per the germline V gene, CDR1 is SNHLY and CDR2 is FYNNEI. Between the trimmed V and J ends, which lost 6 bases and 5 bases, there was a span of 16 bases. The CDR3 extends over 14 amino acids.